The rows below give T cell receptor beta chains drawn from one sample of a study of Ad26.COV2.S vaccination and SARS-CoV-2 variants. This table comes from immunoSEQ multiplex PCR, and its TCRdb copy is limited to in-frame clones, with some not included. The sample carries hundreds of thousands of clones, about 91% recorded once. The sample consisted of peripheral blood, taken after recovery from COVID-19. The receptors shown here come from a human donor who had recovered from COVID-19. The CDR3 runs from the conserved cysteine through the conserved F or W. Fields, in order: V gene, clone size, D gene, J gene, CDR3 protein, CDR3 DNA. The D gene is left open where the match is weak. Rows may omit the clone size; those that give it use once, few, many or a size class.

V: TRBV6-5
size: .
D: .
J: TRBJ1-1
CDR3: CASSYSANTEAFF
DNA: TGTGCCAGCAGTTACTCGGCTAACACTGAAGCTTTCTTT

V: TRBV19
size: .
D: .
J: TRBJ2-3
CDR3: CASSIGRPLADTQYF
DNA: TGTGCCAGTAGTATAGGTCGGCCCCTGGCGGATACGCAGTATTTT

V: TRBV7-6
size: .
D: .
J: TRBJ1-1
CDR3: CASSFNINGTWIDTEAFF
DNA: TGTGCCAGCAGCTTCAACATCAATGGGACCTGGATAGACACTGAAGCTTTCTTT

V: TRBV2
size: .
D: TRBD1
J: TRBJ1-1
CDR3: CASNRDRVVDTEAFF
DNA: TGTGCCAGCAACCGGGACAGGGTGGTCGACACTGAAGCTTTCTTT

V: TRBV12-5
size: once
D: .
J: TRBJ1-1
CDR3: CASGLRQEVTNTEAFF
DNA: TGTGCTAGTGGACTACGACAGGAGGTAACGAACACTGAAGCTTTCTTT

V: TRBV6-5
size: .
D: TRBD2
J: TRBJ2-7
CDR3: CASRGAGPAYEQYF
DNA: TGTGCCAGCAGGGGAGCGGGGCCAGCCTACGAGCAGTACTTC

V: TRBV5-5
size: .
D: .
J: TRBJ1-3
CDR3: CASSIPRTASGNTIYF
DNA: TGTGCCAGCAGCATTCCCCGGACAGCCTCTGGAAACACCATATATTTT

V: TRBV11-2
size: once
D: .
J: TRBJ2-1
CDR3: CASSPARGTYNEQFF
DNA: TGTGCCAGCAGCCCCGCCAGAGGTACGTACAATGAGCAGTTCTTC

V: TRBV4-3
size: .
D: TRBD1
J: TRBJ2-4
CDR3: CASSPAPGGQGSIQYF
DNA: TGCGCCAGCAGCCCGGCGCCGGGGGGACAGGGATCCATTCAGTACTTC

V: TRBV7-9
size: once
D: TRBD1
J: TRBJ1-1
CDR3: CASSPGQPLNEAFF
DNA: TGTGCCAGCAGCCCGGGACAGCCCCTGAACGAAGCTTTCTTT

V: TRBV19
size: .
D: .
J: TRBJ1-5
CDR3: CASTPGGGTSNQPQHF
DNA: TGTGCCAGTACCCCCGGAGGGGGGACGAGCAATCAGCCCCAGCATTTT

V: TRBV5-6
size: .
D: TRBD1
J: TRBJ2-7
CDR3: CASSLSRDRDF
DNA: TGTGCCAGCAGCTTATCCCGGGACAGGGACTTC

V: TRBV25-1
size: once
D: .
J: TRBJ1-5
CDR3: CASSKAGLGEPQHF
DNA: TGTGCCAGCAGTAAAGCCGGGCTGGGGGAGCCCCAGCATTTT

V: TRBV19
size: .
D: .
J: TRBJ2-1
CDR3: CASSIDRQGGQEQFF
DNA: TGTGCCAGTAGTATTGATCGGCAGGGTGGGCAGGAGCAGTTCTTC

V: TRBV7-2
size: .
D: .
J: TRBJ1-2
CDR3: CASSRPGPRGNYGYTF
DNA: TGTGCCAGCAGCCGCCCTGGGCCCCGAGGGAACTATGGCTACACCTTC

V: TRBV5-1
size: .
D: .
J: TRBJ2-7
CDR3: CASSSGTIYEQYF
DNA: TGCGCCAGCAGCTCCGGGACGATCTACGAGCAGTACTTC

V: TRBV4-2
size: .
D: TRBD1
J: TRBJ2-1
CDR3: CASSQARPGQEYNEQFF
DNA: TGTGCCAGCAGCCAAGCCCGCCCGGGACAGGAGTACAATGAGCAGTTCTTC